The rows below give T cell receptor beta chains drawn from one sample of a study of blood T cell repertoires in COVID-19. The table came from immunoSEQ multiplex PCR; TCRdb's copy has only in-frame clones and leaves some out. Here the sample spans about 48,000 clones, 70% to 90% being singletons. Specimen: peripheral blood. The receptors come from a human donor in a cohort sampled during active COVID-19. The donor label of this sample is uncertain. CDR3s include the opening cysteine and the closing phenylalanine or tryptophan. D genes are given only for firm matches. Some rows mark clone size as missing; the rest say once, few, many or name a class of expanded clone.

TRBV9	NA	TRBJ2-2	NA	TGTGCCAGCAGCATCCGACAGGCTTCGAACACCGGGGAGCTGTTTTTT	CASSIRQASNTGELFF
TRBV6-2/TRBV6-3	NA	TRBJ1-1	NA	TGTGCCAGCAGTTACTCTTTGGCAGCGAGCACTGAAGCTTTCTTT	CASSYSLAASTEAFF
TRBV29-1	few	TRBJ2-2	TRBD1	TGCAGCGCCTCTCCCGGGACAGCAAACACCGGGGAGCTGTTTTTT	CSASPGTANTGELFF
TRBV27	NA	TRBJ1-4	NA	TGTGCCAGCAGTTTACCTATACCCGCGGGAAGATTAGGTGAAAAACTGTTTTTT	CASSLPIPAGRLGEKLFF
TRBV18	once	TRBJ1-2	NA	TGTGCCAGCTCACCACCGCCGTCCAGGGGCTATGGCTACACCTTC	CASSPPPSRGYGYTF
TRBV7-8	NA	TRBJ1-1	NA	TGTGCCAGCAGCTCTCGACAGAAACAAAATATGAACACTGAAGCTTTCTTT	CASSSRQKQNMNTEAFF
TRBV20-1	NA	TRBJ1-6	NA	TGCAGTGCTAGTGCGGGGAATGATAATTCACCCCTCCACTTT	CSASAGNDNSPLHF
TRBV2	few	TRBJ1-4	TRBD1	TGTGCCAGCAGGCCGGGACAGGGGCGTGAAAAACTGTTTTTT	CASRPGQGREKLFF
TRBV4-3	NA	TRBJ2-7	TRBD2	TGCGCCAGCAGCCAAGAGGCTAGCGGTACCTACGAGCAGTACTTC	CASSQEASGTYEQYF
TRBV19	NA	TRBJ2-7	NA	TGTGCCAGTAGTATAGGGGCAGGGCCCTCCTACGAGCAGTACTTC	CASSIGAGPSYEQYF